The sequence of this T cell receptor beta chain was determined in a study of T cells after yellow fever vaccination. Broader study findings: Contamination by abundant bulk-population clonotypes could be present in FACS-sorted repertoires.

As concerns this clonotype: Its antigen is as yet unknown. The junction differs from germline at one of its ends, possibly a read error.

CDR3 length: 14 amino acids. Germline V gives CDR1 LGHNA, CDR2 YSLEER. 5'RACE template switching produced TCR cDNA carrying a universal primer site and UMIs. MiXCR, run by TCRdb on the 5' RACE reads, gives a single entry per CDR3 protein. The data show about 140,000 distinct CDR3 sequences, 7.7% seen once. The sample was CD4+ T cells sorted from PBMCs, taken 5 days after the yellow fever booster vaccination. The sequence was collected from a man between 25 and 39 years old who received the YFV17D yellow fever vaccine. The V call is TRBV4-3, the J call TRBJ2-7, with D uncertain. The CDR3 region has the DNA TGCGCCAGCAGCCAAGACAGGAGCTCATACGAGCATTACTTC. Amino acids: CASSQDRSSYEHYF.